Included here is one T cell receptor (beta chain) sequence, with context. TCRdb analysed the 5' RACE reads with MiXCR anew, one entry per CDR3 protein. Of about 310,000 distinct CDR3 sequences in the sample, roughly a fifth were seen once. This sample is part of a study of T-cell memory formation after mild COVID-19. The CDR3 is made up of 14 amino acids. V lost 2 bases, J lost 4 bases, and 2 bases stayed unmatched. Looked up from germline, CDR1 is SGHDN and CDR2 is FVKESK. The receptor was derived from a man aged 18-30 years who had mild COVID-19 (a few samples of this study predate the infection). Cell type and time point are not known. The sample consisted of PBMCs or a T cell subset sorted from them (not recorded which). This rearrangement joins TRBV14 to TRBJ2-4; 7 bases are a match to TRBD2. The CDR3 DNA reads as TGTGCCAGCAGCCAACAGGGAGGGAAAAACATTCAGTACTTC. Translated: CASSQQGGKNIQYF.